These 27 T cell receptor beta chains came from one sample sequenced in a study of vaccination and CD4 T cells after COVID-19. Noted treatment: roughly ten-day PBMC culture with coronavirus spike peptide pools or control peptides (ViraFEST assay). Which antigens these TCRs recognize remains unknown. Oncomine TCR Beta short-read sequencing was applied to DNA from cultured CD4+ T cells. TCRdb itself ran the PCR reads through MiXCR, one entry per CDR3 protein. This table has about 20,000 distinct CDR3 sequences, 48% appearing once. The starting material was CD4+ T cells from blood, cultured in vitro, obtained before SARS-CoV-2 vaccination. The receptor source for this set is a human donor who had recovered from COVID-19.

This CDR3 is CASSTTGHNEQFF. CDR3 sequence (DNA): TGTGCCAGCAGTACGACAGGCCACAATGAGCAGTTCTTC. The rearrangement joins TRBV28 to TRBJ2-1, with D possibly matching TRBD1 (6 bases). The CDR3 contains 13 residues. Per germline, CDR1 MDHEN and CDR2 SYDVKM. Trimming took off 5 bases at V and 5 bases at J, with 10 bases between the two ends.

This rearrangement joins TRBV20-1 to TRBJ2-2; D possibly uses TRBD1 or TRBD2 (5 bases each). Germline V lookup: CDR1 DFQATT, CDR2 SNEGSKA (reference sequence). V shed 0 bases and J shed 4 bases, with 9 bases lying between them. The CDR3 has 14 residues. DNA for the CDR3: TGCAGTGCTAGAGATGGGGGTTCCACCGGGGAGCTGTTTTTT. As protein: CSARDGGSTGELFF.

This chain links TRBV19 with TRBJ1-1; possible D gene TRBD1, 5 bases. The germline gives CDR1 LNHDA, CDR2 SQIVND (reference sequence). The germline V and J ends were trimmed by 6 bases and 4 bases, with 9 bases remaining between them. This CDR3 has 12 amino acids. The DNA for the CDR3 is TGTGCCAGTAGGAGGGGCGGCACTGAAGCTTTCTTT. It encodes CASRRGGTEAFF.

The chain is built from TRBV7-9 and TRBJ2-1; TRBD2 matches 12 bases. Trimming at V came to 5 bases and at J to 7 bases, leaving 6 bases not matched to a gene. The CDR3 has 15 residues. Germline V gene lookup returns CDR1 SEHNR and CDR2 FQNEAQ (reference sequence). The CDR3 DNA sequence: TGTGCCAGCAGCGAGGCACTAGCGGGGGGTAATGAGCAGTTCTTC. It encodes CASSEALAGGNEQFF.

The chain couples TRBV24-1 to TRBJ2-3, with 10 nucleotides matching TRBD2. This CDR3 is built from 16 residues. Looked up from germline, CDR1 is KGHDR and CDR2 is SFDVKD. Losses at the gene ends were 2 bases for V and 1 base for J; bases not matched to a gene: 2. CDR3: CATSDSLAGGTDTQYF. The DNA for the CDR3 is TGTGCCACCAGTGATTCCCTAGCGGGGGGCACAGATACGCAGTATTTT.

The gene calls are TRBV28 and TRBJ2-3; 13 bases fit TRBD2. The CDR3 is made up of 15 amino acids. Germline CDR1 reads MDHEN; CDR2 reads SYDVKM. The junction had 4 bases not matched to a gene; V was cut back by 5 bases and J by 5 bases. In DNA, the CDR3 is TGTGCCAGCAGTACTAGCGGGAGGGCCTTAGATACGCAGTATTTT. It codes for CASSTSGRALDTQYF.

This clonotype was recorded a few times. This chain links TRBV27 with TRBJ1-2; 10 bases match TRBD1. Germline CDR1 MNHEY, CDR2 SMNVEV (reference sequence). There are 14 residues in the CDR3. The V gene end was trimmed by 6 bases and the J gene end by 4 bases; junction bases not matched to a gene: 5. The CDR3: CASRTGGASYGYTF. The CDR3, as DNA: TGTGCCAGCAGGACAGGGGGCGCATCCTATGGCTACACCTTC.

This CDR3 reads CAISNPGTSGSEEQFF. The CDR3 DNA reads TGTGCCATCAGCAACCCCGGGACTAGCGGGAGTGAGGAGCAGTTCTTC. The genes are TRBV10-3 and TRBJ2-1; 14 nucleotides agree with TRBD2. The CDR3 sequence is 16 residues long. Germline V gene data show CDR1 as ENHRY and CDR2 as SYGVKD. With V trimmed by 6 bases and J by 10 bases, 11 bases remained unmatched.

V and J are TRBV20-1 and TRBJ2-5; D uncertain. Between the trimmed V and J ends, which lost 0 bases and 5 bases, there was a span of 16 bases. The CDR3 length is 15 residues. Germline V gene data show CDR1 as DFQATT and CDR2 as SNEGSKA (reference sequence). The CDR3, as DNA: TGCAGTGCTAGAGATCTATTGAAGGGTACCGAGACCCAGTACTTC. Translation: CSARDLLKGTETQYF.

This clonotype was observed a handful of times. The chain carries TRBV6-2 or TRBV6-3 and TRBJ1-2; maybe TRBD1 (6 bases). The CDR3 is 13 residues long. Germline V lookup: CDR1 MNHEY, CDR2 SVGEGT. Trimming left V 6 bases short and J 4 bases short, with 12 bases between. CDR3 sequence: CASSDRGAYGYTF. The CDR3 nucleotides are TGTGCCAGCAGCGACCGGGGGGCCTATGGCTACACCTTC.

In its sample, this clonotype was seen a few times. J is TRBJ1-2 and V is TRBV28, with no clear D. Germline-derived CDR1 and CDR2 are MDHEN and SYDVKM. The length of the CDR3 is 13 residues. V lost 5 bases and J lost 7, with 14 bases in between. The CDR3 bases are TGTGCCAGCAGTGTAAGACGGACGGCTGGCTACACCTTC. This gives the protein CASSVRRTAGYTF.

The chain carries TRBV15 and TRBJ2-5; the match to TRBD1 covers 8 bases. The CDR3 length is 16 residues. Germline trimming cut 0 bases from V and 4 bases from J; bases unmatched to any gene: 7. Per the germline V gene, CDR1 is LNHNV and CDR2 is YYDKDF (reference sequence). The CDR3 nucleotides read TGTGCCACCAGCAGAGATATAGGACAGGGAGGAGAGACCCAGTACTTC. Amino acids: CATSRDIGQGGETQYF.

This clonotype was observed a handful of times. The V and J genes are TRBV20-1 and TRBJ1-2; 11 bases match TRBD1. V trimming: 5 bases; J trimming: 8 bases; junction bases outside the gene matches: 13. From germline, CDR1 is DFQATT and CDR2 SNEGSKA (reference sequence). This CDR3 has 15 residues. CDR3 sequence: CSAAHPGQGVQGYTF. CDR3 nucleotide sequence: TGCAGTGCTGCCCATCCGGGACAGGGGGTTCAGGGCTACACCTTC.

This chain connects TRBV6-2 or TRBV6-3 to TRBJ1-2, with 9 bases identical to TRBD1. Germline CDR1 reads MNHEY; CDR2 reads SVGEGT. The CDR3 spans 13 residues. V lost 3 bases to trimming and J lost 10 bases; unmatched junction nucleotides: 6. The CDR3 bases are TGTGCCAGCAGTTATGGACAGGGGATGGTCTACACCTTC. Translating it yields CASSYGQGMVYTF.

The gene calls are TRBV6-1 and TRBJ1-6; D ambiguous. Germline V gene data show CDR1 as MNHNS and CDR2 as SASEGT. V lost 3 bases to trimming and J lost 5 bases, with 8 bases between them. CDR3 length: 14 amino acids. The CDR3 DNA is TGTGCCAGCAGTGATGCAACCCATAATTCACCCCTCCACTTT. It encodes CASSDATHNSPLHF.

The chain recombines TRBV6-2 or TRBV6-3 with TRBJ1-6, with D hard to call. V lost 6 bases and J 6 bases, leaving 21 bases between the germline ends. Germline V gene data show CDR1 as MNHEY and CDR2 as SVGEGT. The length of the CDR3 is 17 residues. This CDR3 reads CASRRHPQGSINSPLHF. The CDR3 DNA sequence: TGTGCCAGCAGACGCCACCCACAAGGGAGCATTAATTCACCCCTCCACTTT.

The rearrangement uses TRBV28 and TRBJ2-5; 10 bases fit TRBD1. Germline CDR1 and CDR2: MDHEN and SYDVKM. The CDR3 is made up of 15 amino acids. V dropped 2 bases and J dropped 5; count of bases not matched to a gene: 5. As DNA, the CDR3 is TGTGCCAGCAGTTTAGTCGGGACAGGGGCTGAGACCCAGTACTTC. The encoded protein is CASSLVGTGAETQYF.

In its sample, this clonotype was seen a few times. This chain links TRBV27 with TRBJ1-2; D uncertain. CDR1 and CDR2 from the germline V gene are MNHEY and SMNVEV (reference sequence). The CDR3 consists of 13 residues. Trimming took 8 bases from V and 1 from J, leaving 11 bases between them. Written as DNA, the CDR3 is TGTGCCAGCCGCCGCAACAGTAACTATGGCTACACCTTC. Its protein product is CASRRNSNYGYTF.

V usage is TRBV7-9 and J usage is TRBJ2-5; 9 nucleotides line up with TRBD2. This CDR3 region has 13 residues. CDR1 SEHNR and CDR2 FQNEAQ come from the germline V gene (reference sequence). Trimming cost V 8 bases and J 5 bases; bases outside gene matches: 6. CDR3 sequence: CASVAGGGETQYF. In DNA, the CDR3 is TGTGCCAGCGTCGCGGGAGGGGGGGAGACCCAGTACTTC. Full variable domain (outside the CDR3, taken from reference TRBV7-9 and TRBJ2-5): DTGVSQNPRHKITKRGQNVTFRCDPISEHNRLYWYRQTLGQGPEFLTYFQNEAQLEKSRLLSDRFSAERPKGSFSTLEIQRTEQGDSAMYLCASVAGGGETQYFGPGTRLLVL.

V and J are TRBV7-2 and TRBJ2-5; either TRBD1 or TRBD2 may fit D (6 bases each). Looked up from germline, CDR1 is SGHTA and CDR2 is FQGNSA. V was shortened by 3 bases and J by 1 base, with 9 bases between the two germline ends. The CDR3 loop spans 14 amino acids. CDR3 amino acids: CASSLRGVQETQYF. The DNA of the CDR3 is TGTGCCAGCAGCTTGAGGGGGGTCCAAGAGACCCAGTACTTC.

The genes are TRBV6-1 and TRBJ2-5; D remains ambiguous. With 1 base removed from V and 0 bases from J, the gap between germline ends came to 12 bases. The CDR3 spans 16 residues. Germline V gives CDR1 MNHNS, CDR2 SASEGT. DNA for the CDR3: TGTGCCAGCAGTGAAGGGTCGACTGGGTACCAAGAGACCCAGTACTTC. Its translation is CASSEGSTGYQETQYF.

This clonotype ranks as large (0.1 to 1%). This chain joins TRBV7-9 and TRBJ2-2; the D gene is possibly TRBD2 (7 bases). Germline lookup yields CDR1 SEHNR and CDR2 FQNEAQ (reference sequence). The CDR3 is made up of 15 amino acids. V was pared by 3 bases and J by 5 bases, with 13 bases between. CDR3 loop: CASSLGGLWTGELFF. The CDR3 region has the DNA TGTGCCAGCAGCTTGGGGGGGCTGTGGACCGGGGAGCTGTTTTTT.

This chain uses TRBV5-5 with TRBJ2-2, with TRBD2 as a possible D gene (7 bases). This CDR3 spans 14 amino acids. Between the trimmed V and J ends, which lost 5 bases and 6 bases, there was a span of 14 bases. Germline lookup yields CDR1 SGHKS and CDR2 YYEKEE (reference sequence). CDR3 DNA sequence: TGTGCCAGCAGTCCGCGCGGGGGCGCCGGGGAGCTGTTTTTT. Protein product: CASSPRGGAGELFF.

This clonotype was picked up a small number of times. The rearrangement links TRBV7-3 to TRBJ2-2; 11 bases agree with TRBD2. Germline V gene sequence: CDR1 SGHTA, CDR2 FQGTGA. Unmatched junction bases numbered 5, after V lost 4 bases and J lost 4 bases. The CDR3 is made up of 16 amino acids. The CDR3 here is CASSSGLAGGTGELFF. Here the CDR3 DNA reads TGTGCCAGCAGCTCTGGACTAGCGGGTGGCACCGGGGAGCTGTTTTTT.

The V call is TRBV20-1, the J call TRBJ2-4; TRBD2 matches at 10 bases. The CDR3 runs to 14 residues. Germline CDR1 DFQATT, CDR2 SNEGSKA (reference sequence). After removal of 3 bases from V and 3 bases from J, the junction contained 2 bases not matched to a gene. CDR3 sequence: CSASERGGKNIQYF. CDR3 nucleotides: TGCAGTGCTAGCGAGCGGGGGGGCAAAAACATTCAGTACTTC.

The table lists this clonotype with a few counts. This chain joins TRBV7-9 and TRBJ2-5, with D perhaps matching TRBD1 or TRBD2 (5 bases each). The germline V gene encodes CDR1 SEHNR and CDR2 FQNEAQ (reference sequence). Trimming removed 4 bases at V and 4 bases at J, with 13 bases between. This CDR3 comprises 14 residues. The CDR3 loop reads CASSSMGERETQYF. CDR3 in DNA: TGTGCCAGCAGCTCGATGGGGGAGAGAGAGACCCAGTACTTC.

This clonotype was counted a few times. This sequence joins TRBV29-1 and TRBJ2-5; D is tentatively TRBD1 or TRBD2 (5 bases each). Trimming cost V 1 base and J 5 bases, with 17 bases left between them. Germline CDR1 reads SQVTM; CDR2 reads ANQGSEA. The CDR3 runs to 15 residues. The CDR3 loop is CSVEGTGPPWETQYF. The CDR3 DNA reads as TGCAGCGTTGAAGGGACGGGACCTCCGTGGGAGACCCAGTACTTC.